This TCR beta chain was sequenced during a study of T cells in women clearing cervical HPV infection. Points from the study as a whole: Associations may precede or follow infection; HPV-specific or memory T cells were not isolated.

To note about this clone: Its antigen is undetermined. The CDR3 end is not reached by the read, which stops 3 residues before it; the germline J gene fills it in.

Trimming took off 10 bases at V and 7 bases at J, with 11 bases between the two ends. This CDR3 is 11 amino acids long. Looked up from germline, CDR1 is LNHDA and CDR2 is SQIVND (reference sequence). Measured with immunoSEQ multiplex PCR; TCRdb has only the in-frame clones, and not every one. The sample has 25,000 to 35,000 clones. The sample taken for sequencing was blood buffy coat. The V gene is TRBV19, the J gene TRBJ1-5; maybe TRBD1 (5 bases). The sequence came from a woman between 18 and 69 years old with a cervical HPV16 infection that either progressed to CIN3+ or cleared (not recorded which). Here the CDR3 reads CAIQGVQPQHF. Partial CDR3 DNA: TGTGCCATACAAGGGGTCCAGCCC.